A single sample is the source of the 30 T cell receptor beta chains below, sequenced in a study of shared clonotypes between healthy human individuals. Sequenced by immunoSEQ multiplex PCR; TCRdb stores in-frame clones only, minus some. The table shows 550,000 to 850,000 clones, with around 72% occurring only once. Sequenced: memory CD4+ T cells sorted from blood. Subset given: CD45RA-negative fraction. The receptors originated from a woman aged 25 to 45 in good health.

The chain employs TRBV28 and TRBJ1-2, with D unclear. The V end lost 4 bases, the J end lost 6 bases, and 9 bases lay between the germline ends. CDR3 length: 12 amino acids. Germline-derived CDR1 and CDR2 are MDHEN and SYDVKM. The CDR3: CASSSFRDGYTF. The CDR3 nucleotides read TGTGCCAGCAGTTCCTTCCGGGATGGCTACACCTTC.

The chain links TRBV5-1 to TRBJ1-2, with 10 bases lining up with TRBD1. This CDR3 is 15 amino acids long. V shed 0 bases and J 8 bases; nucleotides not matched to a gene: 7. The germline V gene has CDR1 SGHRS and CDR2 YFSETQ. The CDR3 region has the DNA TGCGCCAGCAGCTTGGCGGTGACAGGGGGCGAAGGCTACACCTTC. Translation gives CASSLAVTGGEGYTF.

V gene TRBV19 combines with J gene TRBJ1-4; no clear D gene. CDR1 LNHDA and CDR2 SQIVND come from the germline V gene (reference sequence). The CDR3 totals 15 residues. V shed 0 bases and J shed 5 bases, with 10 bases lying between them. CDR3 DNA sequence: TGTGCCAGTAGTATAGAGGCGGCGGGGAATGAAAAACTGTTTTTT. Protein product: CASSIEAAGNEKLFF.

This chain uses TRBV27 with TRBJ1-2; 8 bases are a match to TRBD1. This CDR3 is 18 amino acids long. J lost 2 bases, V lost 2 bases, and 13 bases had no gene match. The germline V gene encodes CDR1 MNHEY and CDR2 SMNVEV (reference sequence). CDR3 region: CASSLRGTGGSWNYGYTF. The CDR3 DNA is TGTGCCAGCAGTTTAAGAGGGACAGGCGGCTCATGGAACTATGGCTACACCTTC.

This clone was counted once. CDR3 sequence: CASSTPQGRYYGYTF. The CDR3, as DNA: TGTGCCAGCAGTACGCCACAGGGGCGGTACTATGGCTACACCTTC. The chain employs TRBV28 and TRBJ1-2, with 7 bases matching TRBD1. The germline CDR1 and CDR2 sequences are MDHEN and SYDVKM. V trimming: 5 bases; J trimming: 3 bases; junction bases outside the gene matches: 9. This CDR3 is 15 amino acids long.

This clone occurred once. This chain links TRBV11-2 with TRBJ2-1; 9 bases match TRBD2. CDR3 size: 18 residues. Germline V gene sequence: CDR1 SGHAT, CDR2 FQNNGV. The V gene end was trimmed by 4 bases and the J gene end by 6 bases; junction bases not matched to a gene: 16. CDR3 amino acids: CASSSRGRAGGRFNEQFF. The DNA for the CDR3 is TGTGCCAGCAGCTCCCGGGGACGAGCGGGAGGACGATTCAATGAGCAGTTCTTC.

CDR3 in amino acids: CAISVRGDGLGQYF. As DNA, the CDR3 is TGTGCCATCAGTGTCAGGGGGGATGGTTTGGGGCAGTACTTC. V gene TRBV10-3 combines with J gene TRBJ2-7; D may be TRBD1 (7 bases). This CDR3 has 14 amino acids. Germline V gene lookup returns CDR1 ENHRY and CDR2 SYGVKD. Trimming took off 4 bases at V and 9 bases at J, with 19 bases between the two ends.

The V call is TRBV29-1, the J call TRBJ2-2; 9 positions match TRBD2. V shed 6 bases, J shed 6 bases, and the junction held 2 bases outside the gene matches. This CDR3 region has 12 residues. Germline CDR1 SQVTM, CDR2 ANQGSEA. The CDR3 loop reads CSVVAGAGELFF. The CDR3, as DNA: TGCAGCGTAGTAGCGGGAGCCGGGGAGCTGTTTTTT.

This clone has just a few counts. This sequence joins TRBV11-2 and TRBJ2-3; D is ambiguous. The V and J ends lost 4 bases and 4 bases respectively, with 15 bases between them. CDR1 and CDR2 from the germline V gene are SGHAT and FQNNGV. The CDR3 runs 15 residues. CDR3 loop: CASSSTGLSADTQYF. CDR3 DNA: TGTGCCAGCAGCTCTACCGGGTTGAGCGCAGATACGCAGTATTTT.

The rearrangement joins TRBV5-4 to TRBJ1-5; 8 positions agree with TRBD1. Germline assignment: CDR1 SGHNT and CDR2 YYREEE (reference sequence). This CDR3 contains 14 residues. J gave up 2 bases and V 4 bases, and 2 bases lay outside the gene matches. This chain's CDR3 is CASSEGQGNQPQHF. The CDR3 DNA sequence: TGTGCCAGCAGCGAGGGACAGGGCAATCAGCCCCAGCATTTT.

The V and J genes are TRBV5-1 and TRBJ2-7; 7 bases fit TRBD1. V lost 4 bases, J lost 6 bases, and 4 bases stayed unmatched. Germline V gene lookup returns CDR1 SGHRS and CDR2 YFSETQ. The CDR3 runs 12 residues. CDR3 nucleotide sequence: TGCGCCAGCAGCCTAGGGACAGCCGAGCAGTACTTC. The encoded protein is CASSLGTAEQYF.

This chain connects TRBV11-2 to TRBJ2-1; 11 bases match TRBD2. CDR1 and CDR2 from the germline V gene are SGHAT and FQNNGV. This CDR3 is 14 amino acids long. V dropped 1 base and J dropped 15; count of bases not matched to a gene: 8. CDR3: CASSLGLAGGNRFF. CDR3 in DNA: TGTGCCAGCAGCTTAGGCCTAGCGGGAGGCAATCGGTTCTTC.

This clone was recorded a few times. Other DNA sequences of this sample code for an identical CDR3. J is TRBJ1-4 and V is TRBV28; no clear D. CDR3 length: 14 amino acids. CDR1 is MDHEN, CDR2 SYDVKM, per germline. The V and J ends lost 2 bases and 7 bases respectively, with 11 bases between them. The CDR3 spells CASSLGGRREKLFF. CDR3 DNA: TGTGCCAGCAGTTTAGGAGGGCGGCGTGAAAAACTGTTTTTT.

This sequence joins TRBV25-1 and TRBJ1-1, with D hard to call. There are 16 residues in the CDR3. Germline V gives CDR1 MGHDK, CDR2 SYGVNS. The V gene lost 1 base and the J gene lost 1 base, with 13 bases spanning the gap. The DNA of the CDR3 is TGTGCCAGCAGTGAATTATTGGAGGTGGGGAACACTGAAGCTTTCTTT. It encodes CASSELLEVGNTEAFF. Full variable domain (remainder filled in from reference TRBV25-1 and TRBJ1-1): EADIYQTPRYLVIGTGKKITLECSQTMGHDKMYWYQQDPGMELHLIHYSYGVNSTEKGDLSSESTVSRIRTEHFPLTLESARPSHTSQYLCASSELLEVGNTEAFFGQGTRLTVV.

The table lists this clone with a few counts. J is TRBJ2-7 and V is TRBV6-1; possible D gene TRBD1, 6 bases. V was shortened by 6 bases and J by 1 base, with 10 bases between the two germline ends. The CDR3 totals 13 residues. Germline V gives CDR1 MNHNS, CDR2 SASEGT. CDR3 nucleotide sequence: TGTGCCAGCAGGCACAGGGTGTCCTACGAGCAGTACTTC. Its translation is CASRHRVSYEQYF.

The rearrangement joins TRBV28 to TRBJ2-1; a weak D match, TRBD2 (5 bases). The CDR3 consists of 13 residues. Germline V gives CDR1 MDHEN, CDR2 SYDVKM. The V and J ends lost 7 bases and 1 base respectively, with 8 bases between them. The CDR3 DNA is TGTGCCAGCATGGGCGGGTCCTACAATGAGCAGTTCTTC. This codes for CASMGGSYNEQFF.

The CDR3 nucleotides are TGTGCCAGCAGTCGCGGACTAGGTGTTCTCGAGCAGTACTTC. Residues: CASSRGLGVLEQYF. The chain has TRBV28 and TRBJ2-7; 7 bases match TRBD2. The CDR3 contains 14 residues. Germline V lookup: CDR1 MDHEN, CDR2 SYDVKM. Trimming took 5 bases from V and 6 from J; bases not matched to a gene: 10.

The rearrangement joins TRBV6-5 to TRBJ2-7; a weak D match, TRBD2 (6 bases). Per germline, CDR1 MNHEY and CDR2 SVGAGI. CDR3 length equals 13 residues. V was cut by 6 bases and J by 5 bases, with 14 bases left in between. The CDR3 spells CASSRDSLDEQYF. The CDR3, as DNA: TGTGCCAGCAGCCGGGACTCCCTGGACGAGCAGTACTTC.

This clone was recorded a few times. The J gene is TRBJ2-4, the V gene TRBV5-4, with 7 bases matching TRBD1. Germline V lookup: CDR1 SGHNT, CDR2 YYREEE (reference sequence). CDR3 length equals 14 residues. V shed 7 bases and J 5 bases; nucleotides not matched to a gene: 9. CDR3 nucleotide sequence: TGTGCCAGCCATATGGCAGGGGGAGAAAACATTCAGTACTTC. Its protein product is CASHMAGGENIQYF.

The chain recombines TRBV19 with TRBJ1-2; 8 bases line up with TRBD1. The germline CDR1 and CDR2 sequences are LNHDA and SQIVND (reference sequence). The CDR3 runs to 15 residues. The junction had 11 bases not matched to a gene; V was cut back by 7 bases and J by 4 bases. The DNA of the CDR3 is TGTGCCAGTACCCACGCGGACAGGGAGGCCTATGGCTACACCTTC. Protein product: CASTHADREAYGYTF.

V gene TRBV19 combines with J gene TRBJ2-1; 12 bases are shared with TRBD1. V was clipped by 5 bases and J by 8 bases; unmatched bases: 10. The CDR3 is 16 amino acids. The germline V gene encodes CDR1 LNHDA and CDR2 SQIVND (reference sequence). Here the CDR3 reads CASSLHSGTGGYEQFF. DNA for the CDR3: TGTGCCAGTAGTCTCCACTCCGGGACAGGGGGCTATGAGCAGTTCTTC.

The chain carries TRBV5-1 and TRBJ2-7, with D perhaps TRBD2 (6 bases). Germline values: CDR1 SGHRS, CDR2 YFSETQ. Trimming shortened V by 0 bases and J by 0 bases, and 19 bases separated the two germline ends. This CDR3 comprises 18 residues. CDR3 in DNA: TGCGCCAGCAGCTTGGAACACGGGGTCGGGAGAGTCTCCTACGAGCAGTACTTC. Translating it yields CASSLEHGVGRVSYEQYF.

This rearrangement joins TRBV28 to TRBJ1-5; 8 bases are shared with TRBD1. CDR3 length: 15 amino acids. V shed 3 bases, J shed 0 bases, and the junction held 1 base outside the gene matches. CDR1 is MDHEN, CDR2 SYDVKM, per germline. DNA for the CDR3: TGTGCCAGCAGTTTTCAGGGGGCTAGCAATCAGCCCCAGCATTTT. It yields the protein CASSFQGASNQPQHF.

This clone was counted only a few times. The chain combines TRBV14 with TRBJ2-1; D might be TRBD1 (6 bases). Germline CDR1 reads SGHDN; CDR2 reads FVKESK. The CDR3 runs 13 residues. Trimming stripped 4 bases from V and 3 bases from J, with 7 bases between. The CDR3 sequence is CASSRQVYNEQFF. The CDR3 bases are TGTGCCAGCAGCCGACAGGTCTACAATGAGCAGTTCTTC.

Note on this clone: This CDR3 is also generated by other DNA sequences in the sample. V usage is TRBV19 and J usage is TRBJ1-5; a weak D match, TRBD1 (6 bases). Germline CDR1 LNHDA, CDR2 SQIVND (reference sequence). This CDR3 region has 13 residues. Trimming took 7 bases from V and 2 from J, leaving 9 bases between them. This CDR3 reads CASKDRGNQPQHF. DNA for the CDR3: TGTGCCAGTAAGGACAGAGGCAATCAGCCCCAGCATTTT. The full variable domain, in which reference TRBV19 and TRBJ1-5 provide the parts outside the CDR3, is DGGITQSPKYLFRKEGQNVTLSCEQNLNHDAMYWYRQDPGQGLRLIYYSQIVNDFQKGDIAEGYSVSREKKESFPLTVTSAQKNPTAFYLCASKDRGNQPQHFGDGTRLSIL.

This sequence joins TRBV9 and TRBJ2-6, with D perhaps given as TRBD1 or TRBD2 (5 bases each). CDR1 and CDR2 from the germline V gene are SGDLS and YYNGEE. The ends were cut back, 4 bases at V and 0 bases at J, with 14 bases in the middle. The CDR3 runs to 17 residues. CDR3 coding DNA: TGTGCCAGCAGCCCTGGGGGATCCCCCTCTGGGGCCAACGTCCTGACTTTC. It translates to CASSPGGSPSGANVLTF. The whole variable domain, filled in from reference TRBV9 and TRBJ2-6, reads DSGVTQTPKHLITATGQRVTLRCSPRSGDLSVYWYQQSLDQGLQFLIQYYNGEERAKGNILERFSAQQFPDLHSELNLSSLELGDSALYFCASSPGGSPSGANVLTFGAGSRLTVL.

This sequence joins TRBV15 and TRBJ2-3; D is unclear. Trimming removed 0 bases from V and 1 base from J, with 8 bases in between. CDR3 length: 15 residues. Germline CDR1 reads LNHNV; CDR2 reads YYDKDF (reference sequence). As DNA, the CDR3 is TGTGCCACCAGCAGAGACAACCAACGCACAGATACGCAGTATTTT. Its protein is CATSRDNQRTDTQYF.

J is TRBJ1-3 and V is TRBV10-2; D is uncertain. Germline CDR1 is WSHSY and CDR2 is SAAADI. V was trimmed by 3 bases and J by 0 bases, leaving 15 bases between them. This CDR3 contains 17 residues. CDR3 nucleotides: TGCGCCAGCAGTGACCCGTCTGTAACCTTCTCTGGAAACACCATATATTTT. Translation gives CASSDPSVTFSGNTIYF.

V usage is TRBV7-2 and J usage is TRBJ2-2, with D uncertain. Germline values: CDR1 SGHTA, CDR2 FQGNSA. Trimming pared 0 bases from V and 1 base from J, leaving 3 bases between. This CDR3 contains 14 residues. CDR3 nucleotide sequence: TGTGCCAGCAGCTTAGCGGAGAACACCGGGGAGCTGTTTTTT. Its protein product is CASSLAENTGELFF.

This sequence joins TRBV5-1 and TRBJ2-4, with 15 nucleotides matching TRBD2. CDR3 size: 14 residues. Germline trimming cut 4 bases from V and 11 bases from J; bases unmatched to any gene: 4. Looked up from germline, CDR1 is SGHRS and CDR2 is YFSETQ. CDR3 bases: TGCGCCAGCAGCCTAGGGACTAGCGGGAGGCTTCAGTACTTC. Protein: CASSLGTSGRLQYF.